A single TCR beta chain is shown here with its context. These data come from a study of blood T cell repertoires in COVID-19. Germline loops: CDR1 LNHDA, CDR2 SQIVND (reference sequence). V was clipped by 6 bases and J by 6 bases; unmatched bases: 8. The CDR3 loop spans 15 amino acids. TCRdb's copy holds only in-frame clones and misses some; the assay was immunoSEQ multiplex PCR. The sample shows about 69,000 clones, 90% of them seen only once. The sequenced sample was peripheral blood. V usage is TRBV19 and J usage is TRBJ2-1, with 10 positions matching TRBD2. The sequence came from a woman younger than 35 with acute or convalescent COVID-19. The CDR3 loop is CASRPLAGVGNEQFF. In nucleotides, the CDR3 is TGTGCCAGTAGGCCCCTAGCGGGAGTGGGCAATGAGCAGTTCTTC.